Shown below are 25 T cell receptor beta chains from a single sample sequenced in a study of monozygotic twins with inflammatory bowel disease. TCRdb reprocessed the 5' RACE reads and keeps a single row for each CDR3 protein, giving no DNA. There are 400,000 or so distinct CDR3 sequences in the sample, with about 2.4% held by the top ten. Sequenced: blood. Receptors originate from a human donor with ulcerative colitis or Crohn's disease, or a healthy co-twin of an affected twin (not recorded which).

CDR3 sequence reads: CALDVGAREETQYF. This rearrangement joins TRBV30 to TRBJ2-5; TCRdb selects TRBD1, and the lack of DNA leaves this call unchecked. This CDR3 has 14 residues. The germline V gene has CDR1 GTSNPN and CDR2 SVGIG (reference sequence).

This chain joins TRBV5-1 and TRBJ2-5; TCRdb returns TRBD1, unconfirmable since there is no DNA. Germline loops: CDR1 SGHRS, CDR2 YFSETQ. This CDR3 comprises 17 residues. CDR3 amino acids: CASSLGASTSGQGTQYF.

V usage is TRBV19 and J usage is TRBJ2-1; TCRdb's D call, TRBD1, is unchecked because there is no DNA. The CDR3 sequence is 16 residues long. CDR1 and CDR2 (germline): LNHDA, SQIVND (reference sequence). The CDR3 protein is CASSIVGGTPYNEQFF.

The CDR3 loop reads CASSPSGQGGSYGYTF. The chain is built from TRBV18 and TRBJ1-2; TCRdb picks TRBD1, but there is no DNA to check that call. The CDR3 consists of 16 residues. In germline, CDR1 is KGHSH, CDR2 LQKENI. Together with reference TRBV18 and TRBJ1-2, the CDR3 gives the full variable domain: NAGVMQNPRHLVRRRGQEARLRCSPMKGHSHVYWYRQLPEEGLKFMVYLQKENIIDESGMPKERFSAEFPKEGPSILRIQQVVRGDSAAYFCASSPSGQGGSYGYTFGSGTRLTVV.

The V call is TRBV20-1, the J call TRBJ2-2; TCRdb gives TRBD2 as the D gene, but with no DNA this cannot be confirmed. This CDR3 is built from 16 residues. CDR1 and CDR2 (germline): DFQATT, SNEGSKA (reference sequence). The chain's CDR3 is CSARPPGLADTGELFF.

CDR3 sequence reads: CASITRGDGYTF. This rearrangement joins TRBV12-3 or TRBV12-4 to TRBJ1-2; the D gene TCRdb calls, TRBD1, cannot be checked with no DNA. This CDR3 contains 12 residues.

The gene calls are TRBV9 and TRBJ2-3; lacking DNA, the TRBD1 call made by TCRdb goes unchecked. The CDR3 covers 16 residues. Germline lookup yields CDR1 SGDLS and CDR2 YYNGEE. The CDR3 protein is CASSLPTAESTDTQYF.

The J gene is TRBJ1-4, the V gene TRBV25-1; with no DNA, the TCRdb D assignment of TRBD1 cannot be verified. This CDR3 has 14 residues. CDR1 is MGHDK, CDR2 SYGVNS, per germline. The CDR3 sequence is CASSADRRNEKLFF.

This chain joins TRBV5-1 and TRBJ1-6; TCRdb's D call, TRBD1, is unchecked because there is no DNA. CDR1 is SGHRS and CDR2 is YFSETQ in the germline V gene. This CDR3 is built from 15 residues. The CDR3 spells CASRLDRGPNSPLHF. Complete variable domain (other parts from reference TRBV5-1 and TRBJ1-6): KAGVTQTPRYLIKTRGQQVTLSCSPISGHRSVSWYQQTPGQGLQFLFEYFSETQRNKGNFPGRFSGRQFSNSRSEMNVSTLELGDSALYLCASRLDRGPNSPLHFGNGTRLTVT.

V and J are TRBV10-2 and TRBJ2-2; the D call from TCRdb, TRBD1, cannot be confirmed without DNA. The germline CDR1 and CDR2 sequences are WSHSY and SAAADI. This CDR3 comprises 14 residues. CDR3 amino acids: CASSGSRGPGELFF.

The chain employs TRBV20-1 and TRBJ2-1; TCRdb reports TRBD2, a call that lacks DNA to check it against. Germline V gene data show CDR1 as DFQATT and CDR2 as SNEGSKA (reference sequence). This CDR3 has 16 residues. CDR3: CSARTSGSLSYNEQFF.

The chain joins TRBV30 to TRBJ2-1. This CDR3 comprises 12 residues. Germline V CDR1 and CDR2: GTSNPN, SVGIG (reference sequence). The CDR3 sequence: CAWSSAYNEQFF.

The chain recombines TRBV5-1 with TRBJ2-7. In germline, CDR1 is SGHRS, CDR2 YFSETQ. This CDR3 is 14 amino acids long. Here the CDR3 reads CASSLEVSPSEQYF. Combining the CDR3 with reference TRBV5-1 and TRBJ2-7 gives the whole variable domain KAGVTQTPRYLIKTRGQQVTLSCSPISGHRSVSWYQQTPGQGLQFLFEYFSETQRNKGNFPGRFSGRQFSNSRSEMNVSTLELGDSALYLCASSLEVSPSEQYFGPGTRLTVT.

The rearrangement uses TRBV5-1 and TRBJ2-7; TCRdb proposes TRBD2, but this gene call is untestable without DNA. Germline V CDR1 and CDR2: SGHRS, YFSETQ. This CDR3 has 12 residues. This CDR3 is CASSLGGIEQYF.

The chain links TRBV9 to TRBJ1-1; TCRdb names TRBD1, which stays unverified in the absence of DNA. The CDR3 loop spans 15 amino acids. The germline V gene encodes CDR1 SGDLS and CDR2 YYNGEE. The CDR3 loop reads CASSPQDRANTEAFF.

The chain links TRBV19 to TRBJ2-5; TCRdb picks TRBD1, but there is no DNA to check that call. The germline V gene has CDR1 LNHDA and CDR2 SQIVND (reference sequence). The CDR3 length is 13 residues. CDR3 in amino acids: CASRRQEQETQYF.

The chain uses TRBV3-1 and TRBJ2-2; checking the TCRdb D call of TRBD2 is not possible without DNA. The V gene's germline CDR1 is LGHDT and CDR2 YNNKEL (reference sequence). The CDR3 has 17 amino acids. The CDR3 loop reads CASSSTGTALFTGELFF.

The rearrangement joins TRBV20-1 to TRBJ1-3. The CDR3 sequence is 11 residues long. Germline loops: CDR1 DFQATT, CDR2 SNEGSKA (reference sequence). The CDR3 here is CSASGENTIYF.

The CDR3 here is CASSLEGMAYNSPLHF. The chain combines TRBV7-2 with TRBJ1-6. The germline V gene encodes CDR1 SGHTA and CDR2 FQGNSA. There are 16 residues in the CDR3. Combining the CDR3 with reference TRBV7-2 and TRBJ1-6 gives the whole variable domain GAGVSQSPSNKVTEKGKDVELRCDPISGHTALYWYRQSLGQGLEFLIYFQGNSAPDKSGLPSDRFSAERTGGSVSTLTIQRTQQEDSAVYLCASSLEGMAYNSPLHFGNGTRLTVT.

The chain recombines TRBV12-3 or TRBV12-4 with TRBJ2-3. The CDR3 has 14 residues. CDR3 protein: CASSLNLGADTQYF.

The chain couples TRBV20-1 to TRBJ2-1; TCRdb outputs TRBD2, but without DNA this stays unchecked. Germline CDR1 DFQATT, CDR2 SNEGSKA (reference sequence). The CDR3 runs to 13 residues. The CDR3 is CSARESTSNEQFF.

This chain joins TRBV2 and TRBJ2-1; TCRdb's D call, TRBD2, is unchecked because there is no DNA. Germline V lookup: CDR1 SNHLY, CDR2 FYNNEI. The CDR3 spans 16 residues. The CDR3 here is CASSDVLAGGYNEQFF.

J is TRBJ1-2 and V is TRBV6-1; no DNA is available, so the TRBD1 call from TCRdb remains unchecked. CDR1 is MNHNS and CDR2 is SASEGT in the germline V gene. The CDR3 has 15 amino acids. The CDR3 is CASSDTGGVIYGYTF.

The V and J genes are TRBV20-1 and TRBJ2-7. CDR1 and CDR2 from the germline V gene are DFQATT and SNEGSKA (reference sequence). CDR3 length equals 13 residues. CDR3 residues: CSATESLGYEQYF.

The chain joins TRBV19 to TRBJ1-6; TCRdb's D call, TRBD1, is unchecked because there is no DNA. In germline, CDR1 is LNHDA, CDR2 SQIVND (reference sequence). The CDR3 sequence is 13 residues long. This chain's CDR3 is CASSGTGSSPLHF.